The clone carrying this T cell receptor beta chain appeared once. The antigen remains undetermined. The Oncomine TCR Beta short-read assay was applied to DNA of cultured CD4+ T cells. It was from cultured CD4+ T cells that genomic DNA was extracted. A single record per CDR3 protein comes from TCRdb applying MiXCR to the PCR reads. Altogether 10,000 or so distinct CDR3 sequences are present, less than 40% being singletons, with the ten largest covering 14%. The sample comes from a study of vaccination and CD4 T cells after COVID-19. The treatment here: roughly 10-day PBMC culture with coronavirus spike peptide pools or control peptides (ViraFEST assay). Unexposed donor CD4+ T cells predated the COVID-19 pandemic, collected 2011-2018. The CDR3 has 14 amino acids. The junction had 3 bases not matched to a gene; V was cut back by 3 bases and J by 5 bases. Germline assignment: CDR1 KGHSH and CDR2 LQKENI.

The chain employs TRBV18 and TRBJ2-7; 11 bases are a match to TRBD1. What was sequenced was CD4+ T cells from blood, cultured in vitro. This clonotype was sampled from a human donor in good health. CDR3 protein: CASSPWDRGDEQYF. DNA of the CDR3: TGTGCCAGCTCACCGTGGGACAGGGGGGACGAGCAGTACTTC.